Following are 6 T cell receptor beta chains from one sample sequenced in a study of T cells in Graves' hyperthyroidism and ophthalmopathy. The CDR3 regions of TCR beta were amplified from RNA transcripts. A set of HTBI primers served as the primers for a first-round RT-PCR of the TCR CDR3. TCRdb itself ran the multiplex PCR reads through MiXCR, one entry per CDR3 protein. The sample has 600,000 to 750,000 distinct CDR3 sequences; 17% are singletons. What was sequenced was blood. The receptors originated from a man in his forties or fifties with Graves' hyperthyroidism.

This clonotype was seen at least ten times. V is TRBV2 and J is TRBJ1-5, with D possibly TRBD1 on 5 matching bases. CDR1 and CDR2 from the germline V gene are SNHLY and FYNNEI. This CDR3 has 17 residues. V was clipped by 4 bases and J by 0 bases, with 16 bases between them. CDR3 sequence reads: CASSGLRTTVSNQPQHF. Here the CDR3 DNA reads TGTGCCAGCAGTGGACTTCGGACAACTGTTAGCAATCAGCCCCAGCATTTT.

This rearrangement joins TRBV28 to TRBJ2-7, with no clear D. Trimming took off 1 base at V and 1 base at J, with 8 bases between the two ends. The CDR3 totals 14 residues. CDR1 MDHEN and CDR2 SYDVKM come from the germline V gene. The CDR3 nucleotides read TGTGCCAGCAGTTTATCCAGCACTTCCTACGAGCAGTACTTC. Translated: CASSLSSTSYEQYF. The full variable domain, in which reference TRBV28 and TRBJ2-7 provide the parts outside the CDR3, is DVKVTQSSRYLVKRTGEKVFLECVQDMDHENMFWYRQDPGLGLRLIYFSYDVKMKEKGDIPEGYSVSREKKERFSLILESASTNQTSMYLCASSLSSTSYEQYFGPGTRLTVT.

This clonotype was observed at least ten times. The CDR3 nucleotides are TGTGCCAGCAGCGTAGGGCAGAGCGGGAGTTACGAGCAGTACTTC. Protein: CASSVGQSGSYEQYF. The genes are TRBV9 and TRBJ2-7; 8 bases agree with TRBD2. CDR3 length equals 15 residues. Germline lookup yields CDR1 SGDLS and CDR2 YYNGEE. The V and J ends lost 0 bases and 4 bases, in that order; junction bases with no gene match: 6. Filled out from reference TRBV9 and TRBJ2-7, the complete variable domain reads DSGVTQTPKHLITATGQRVTLRCSPRSGDLSVYWYQQSLDQGLQFLIQYYNGEERAKGNILERFSAQQFPDLHSELNLSSLELGDSALYFCASSVGQSGSYEQYFGPGTRLTVT.

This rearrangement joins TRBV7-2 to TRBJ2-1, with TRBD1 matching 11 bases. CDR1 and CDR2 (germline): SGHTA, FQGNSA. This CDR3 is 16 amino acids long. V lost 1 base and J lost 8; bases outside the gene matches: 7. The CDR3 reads CASSLDGDRGLDEQFF. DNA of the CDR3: TGTGCCAGCAGCTTAGATGGGGACAGGGGGTTGGATGAGCAGTTCTTC.

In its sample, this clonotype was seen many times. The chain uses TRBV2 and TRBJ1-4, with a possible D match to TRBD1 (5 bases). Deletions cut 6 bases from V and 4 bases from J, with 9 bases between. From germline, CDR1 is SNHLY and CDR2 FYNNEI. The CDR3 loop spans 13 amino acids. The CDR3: CASSPDNNEKLFF. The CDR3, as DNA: TGTGCCAGCAGCCCGGACAATAATGAAAAACTGTTTTTT.

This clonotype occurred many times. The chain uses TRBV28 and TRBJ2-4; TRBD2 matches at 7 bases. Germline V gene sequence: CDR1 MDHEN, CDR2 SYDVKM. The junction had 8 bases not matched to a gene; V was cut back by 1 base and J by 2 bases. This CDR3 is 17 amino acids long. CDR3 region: CASSLYKRDGTKNIQYF. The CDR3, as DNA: TGTGCCAGCAGTTTATACAAGCGGGATGGAACCAAAAACATTCAGTACTTC.